This section outlines one T cell receptor (beta chain) sequence together with its context. This clonotype has just a few counts. No cognate antigen has been identified for it. No much larger clone is present one base from it, and per-base qualities are unavailable. The method behind the library was RT-PCR. Reads for this sample came from an Illumina HiSeq 2500. In TCRdb, the public reads were trimmed at Q25 with fastp and aligned with MiXCR, with productive beta chains retained. Rows matching on CDR3 protein sequence are summarized as one entry with the most common DNA and genes. The sample data list around 710,000 distinct CDR3 sequences, and approximately 15% of these were observed just once. The ten largest clones take up less than 9% of the sample. The sample belongs to a study of response to subunit inactivated influenza vaccine (dated by TCRdb to the late 2010s). Study-level background: Deep quantitative profiling of the T cell receptor repertoire was used in the study to follow responses to a trivalent subunit inactivated influenza vaccine. Overall results and qualifications from the work: According to the authors, only a limited number of new T cells may be recruited by each seasonal influenza vaccination.

Spanning cysteine to phenylalanine, the CDR3 consists of 16 amino acids. Solely the CDR3 DNA is kept, with 48 bases framed from the first base. Based on the germline V gene, the CDR1 and CDR2 sequences are SGHTA and FQGTGA. V is clipped by 5 bases and J by 0 bases, and the sequence between their germline boundaries is 14 bases long. Sequenced here: PBMCs from blood, sampled approximately 15 days before vaccination. The clonotype comes from a man aged 50 to 60 who received an inactivated influenza vaccine. Donor details come from another sample of the same person, matched by shared clones. The V gene is TRBV7-3 and the J gene is TRBJ2-1; there is no confident call for the D gene. CDR3 loop: CASSPDLISSYNEQFF. The nucleotide sequence reads TGTGCCAGCAGCCCCGACCTGATCAGCTCCTACAATGAGCAGTTCTTC.